This T cell receptor (beta chain) was captured in a study of blood T cell repertoires in COVID-19. Overall study: Acute and convalescent COVID-19 samples came from the United States, Italy and Spain. PBMCs, B-cell-depleted T cells, or T cells provided the cDNA or gDNA that made up the material.

Original handling: Estimation of nucleated cell counts relied on the amplification of reference gene primers. Clones were sequenced by immunoSEQ multiplex PCR, and TCRdb holds only the in-frame ones, with some missing. V and J calls and clone size follow that table, whereas D and trimming were derived from the DNA. The table shows about 180,000 clones, with roughly 85% occurring only once. CDR1 and CDR2 (germline): SEHNR, FQNEAQ (reference sequence). CDR3 size: 13 residues. The V end was cut by 5 bases, the J end by 0 bases, with 5 bases between. This TCR was sampled from a woman between 70 and 85 years old with acute or convalescent COVID-19. The sample was peripheral blood. This chain uses TRBV7-9 with TRBJ2-1; D unresolved. The CDR3 nucleotides are TGTGCCAGCAGCCCCAGCTCCTACAATGAGCAGTTCTTC. It specifies CASSPSSYNEQFF. Looking up the rest from reference TRBV7-9 and TRBJ2-1 gives the full variable domain: DTGVSQNPRHKITKRGQNVTFRCDPISEHNRLYWYRQTLGQGPEFLTYFQNEAQLEKSRLLSDRFSAERPKGSFSTLEIQRTEQGDSAMYLCASSPSSYNEQFFGPGTRLTVL.